One sample yielded the 32 T cell receptor beta chains listed below, sequenced in a study of T-cell reconstitution after alpha-beta-depleted transplantation in children. Unique molecular identifiers were incorporated into the prepared TCRbeta library. TCRdb processed the PCR reads anew with MiXCR; each CDR3 protein has one entry. The sample lists roughly 300,000 distinct CDR3 sequences; 11% were seen once. The material was peripheral blood, obtained 180 days after TCRalphabeta/CD19-depleted stem cell transplant. The receptors come from a male patient aged 2-10 years who had a stem cell transplant for chronic granulomatous disease, so the T cells may come from the graft donor.

This clonotype has a count of ten or more. The chain couples TRBV27 to TRBJ2-7, with a possible D match to TRBD1 (6 bases). CDR1 and CDR2 from the germline V gene are MNHEY and SMNVEV (reference sequence). Trimming cost V 0 bases and J 0 bases, with 9 bases left between them. The CDR3 consists of 15 residues. CDR3 in amino acids: CASSLSDRSSYEQYF. DNA of the CDR3: TGTGCCAGCAGTTTATCGGACAGATCCTCCTACGAGCAGTACTTC.

Points on this clonotype: A much larger clonotype is one base distant, so this may be a read error. The CDR3 region has the DNA TGTGCCAGCTCACCGCCCGGGACAGTGAACACTCAAGCTTTCTTT. Protein sequence: CASSPPGTVNTQAFF. The chain employs TRBV18 and TRBJ1-1, with TRBD1 matching 7 bases. Germline loops: CDR1 KGHSH, CDR2 LQKENI. The CDR3 has 15 residues. Together with reference TRBV18 and TRBJ1-1, the CDR3 gives the full variable domain: NAGVMQNPRHLVRRRGQEARLRCSPMKGHSHVYWYRQLPEEGLKFMVYLQKENIIDESGMPKERFSAEFPKEGPSILRIQQVVRGDSAAYFCASSPPGTVNTQAFFGQGTRLTVV.

This clonotype was seen ten or more times. The genes are TRBV29-1 and TRBJ2-5, with D maybe TRBD2 (7 bases). Per germline, CDR1 SQVTM and CDR2 ANQGSEA. The CDR3 runs to 15 residues. Trimming took off 5 bases at V and 2 bases at J, with 18 bases between the two ends. DNA for the CDR3: TGCAGCGTTTCCCGGGGCGGGGGCACTCAAGAGACCCAGTACTTC. This gives the protein CSVSRGGGTQETQYF.

Many counts were recorded for this clonotype. The CDR3 sequence: CASSPGLAGHDILTSTDTQYF. DNA for the CDR3: TGTGCCAGCAGTCCAGGACTAGCGGGACACGATATTCTGACTAGCACAGATACGCAGTATTTT. The rearrangement links TRBV6-2 or TRBV6-3 to TRBJ2-3, with 12 bases that match TRBD2. With V trimmed by 5 bases and J by 0 bases, 18 bases remained unmatched. This CDR3 spans 21 amino acids. Germline V gene lookup returns CDR1 MNHEY and CDR2 SVGEGT.

This clonotype was recorded at least ten times. The V gene is TRBV4-1, the J gene TRBJ1-3; D is unclear. This CDR3 contains 14 residues. Germline values: CDR1 MGHRA, CDR2 YSYEKL. V was pared by 0 bases and J by 3 bases, with 6 bases between. CDR3 sequence: CASSQEGIGNTIYF. The CDR3 nucleotides read TGCGCCAGCAGCCAAGAGGGGATTGGAAACACCATATATTTT.

This clonotype was observed once. This could be a read error, since a much larger clone is one nucleotide away. This chain joins TRBV20-1 and TRBJ2-7, with D unclear. This CDR3 is 12 amino acids long. With 1 base removed from V and 7 bases from J, the gap between germline ends came to 11 bases. CDR1 is DFQATT, CDR2 SNEGSKA, per germline (reference sequence). The CDR3 protein is CSARGPNKEQYF. DNA for the CDR3: TGCAGTGCTAGAGGACCGAATAAAGAGCAGTACTTC.

This clonotype was detected ten times or more. This chain joins TRBV10-3 and TRBJ2-5; D not certain. Deletions cut 4 bases from V and 3 bases from J, with 6 bases between. The germline V gene has CDR1 ENHRY and CDR2 SYGVKD. CDR3 length: 12 amino acids. CDR3 loop: CAISGSEETQYF. The CDR3 DNA sequence: TGTGCCATCAGTGGGTCGGAAGAGACCCAGTACTTC.

This clonotype was detected ten times or more. The chain combines TRBV5-1 with TRBJ2-7, with a possible D match to TRBD1 (6 bases). The germline CDR1 and CDR2 sequences are SGHRS and YFSETQ. The CDR3 covers 15 residues. V was pared by 2 bases and J by 1 base, with 13 bases between. The CDR3 sequence: CASSLGTSNSYEQYF. For the CDR3, the DNA is TGCGCCAGCAGCTTAGGGACATCAAATTCCTACGAGCAGTACTTC.

This clonotype has at least ten counts. The chain recombines TRBV29-1 with TRBJ2-3; TRBD2 matches 11 bases. The V gene end was trimmed by 4 bases and the J gene end by 6 bases; junction bases not matched to a gene: 6. CDR3 size: 14 residues. Germline V gene lookup returns CDR1 SQVTM and CDR2 ANQGSEA. CDR3 protein: CSVVRLAGRDTQYF. The CDR3 DNA reads TGCAGCGTTGTAAGACTAGCGGGGAGGGATACGCAGTATTTT.

Many counts were recorded for this clonotype. This sequence joins TRBV7-7 and TRBJ2-5, with TRBD2 matching over 12 bases. CDR1 and CDR2 from the germline V gene are SSHAT and FNYEAQ (reference sequence). V lost 5 bases to trimming and J lost 4 bases; unmatched junction nucleotides: 5. CDR3 length equals 15 residues. Written as DNA, the CDR3 is TGTGCCAGCAGCCCCACGGGACTAGCGGGAGAGACCCAGTACTTC. It translates to CASSPTGLAGETQYF.

This clonotype was seen many times. The CDR3 region is CASSHDRPTNYGYTF. The DNA of the CDR3 is TGTGCCAGCAGTCACGACCGTCCTACGAACTATGGCTACACCTTC. The V call is TRBV6-2 or TRBV6-3, the J call TRBJ1-2; D gene unclear. Germline V lookup: CDR1 MNHEY, CDR2 SVGEGT. V was cut by 5 bases and J by 2 bases, with 15 bases left in between. The CDR3 runs 15 residues.

This clonotype was recorded at least ten times. CDR3 sequence: CASTRRTSGGTGELFF. The CDR3, as DNA: TGTGCCAGCACCCGAAGGACTAGCGGCGGCACCGGGGAGCTGTTTTTT. This chain connects TRBV28 to TRBJ2-2, with TRBD2 identical over 10 bases. V lost 7 bases to trimming and J lost 4 bases; unmatched junction nucleotides: 9. CDR1 and CDR2 (germline): MDHEN, SYDVKM. CDR3 length: 16 amino acids.

Many counts were recorded for this clonotype. The rearrangement uses TRBV27 and TRBJ2-2; D not certain. This CDR3 contains 13 residues. The V end lost 6 bases, the J end lost 5 bases, and 10 bases lay between the germline ends. Germline V CDR1 and CDR2: MNHEY, SMNVEV (reference sequence). DNA of the CDR3: TGTGCCAGCAGCCAAGAAGGGACCGGGGAGCTGTTTTTT. This codes for CASSQEGTGELFF.

This clonotype was found many times. CDR3 loop: CASTSGLAGVNGEQFF. CDR3 in DNA: TGTGCCAGCACCTCCGGACTAGCGGGAGTTAATGGTGAGCAGTTCTTC. This chain joins TRBV27 and TRBJ2-1; 13 nucleotides line up with TRBD2. The CDR3 runs 16 residues. Looked up from germline, CDR1 is MNHEY and CDR2 is SMNVEV (reference sequence). With V trimmed by 7 bases and J by 9 bases, 12 bases remained unmatched.

This clonotype was observed at least ten times. The CDR3 is CASTFGGETTQYF. The CDR3 DNA sequence: TGTGCCAGCACCTTTGGCGGGGAAACTACGCAGTATTTT. The rearrangement links TRBV5-5 to TRBJ2-3, with a weak D call TRBD2 (6 bases). The CDR3 runs to 13 residues. The germline CDR1 and CDR2 sequences are SGHKS and YYEKEE (reference sequence). Between the trimmed V and J ends, which lost 6 bases and 8 bases, there was a span of 16 bases.

This clonotype was seen at least ten times. The chain combines TRBV11-2 with TRBJ2-7; no definite D call. This CDR3 region has 14 residues. V dropped 0 bases and J dropped 7 bases, with 13 bases sitting between them. CDR1 and CDR2 (germline): SGHAT, FQNNGV. CDR3 in amino acids: CASSLEGFIQEQYF. CDR3 DNA sequence: TGTGCCAGCAGCTTAGAGGGGTTTATCCAAGAGCAGTACTTC. The full variable domain, rest sourced from reference TRBV11-2 and TRBJ2-7, is EAGVAQSPRYKIIEKRQSVAFWCNPISGHATLYWYQQILGQGPKLLIQFQNNGVVDDSQLPKDRFSAERLKGVDSTLKIQPAKLEDSAVYLCASSLEGFIQEQYFGPGTRLTVT.

This clonotype has ten or more counts. The chain links TRBV20-1 to TRBJ2-5, with D possibly TRBD2 on 6 matching bases. The germline CDR1 and CDR2 sequences are DFQATT and SNEGSKA (reference sequence). Trimming shortened V by 1 base and J by 4 bases, and 19 bases separated the two germline ends. The CDR3 covers 16 residues. CDR3 nucleotide sequence: TGCAGTGCTAGAGGTTGGCGGGGCGGCGGGACAGAGACCCAGTACTTC. This translates into CSARGWRGGGTETQYF.

This clonotype came up many times. The genes are TRBV7-9 and TRBJ2-5; TRBD2 agrees at 11 bases. Unmatched junction bases numbered 2, after V lost 5 bases and J lost 0 bases. In germline, CDR1 is SEHNR, CDR2 FQNEAQ (reference sequence). This CDR3 spans 15 amino acids. The CDR3 region has the DNA TGTGCCAGCAGCGTACTAGCGGGGGACCAAGAGACCCAGTACTTC. Its protein product is CASSVLAGDQETQYF.

This clonotype was detected ten times or more. This rearrangement joins TRBV5-1 to TRBJ2-3, with 9 positions matching TRBD2. The length of the CDR3 is 14 residues. V dropped 4 bases and J dropped 6; count of bases not matched to a gene: 6. Looked up from germline, CDR1 is SGHRS and CDR2 is YFSETQ. The CDR3 sequence is CASSRLAVRDTQYF. The CDR3 bases are TGCGCCAGCAGCAGACTAGCGGTCCGGGATACGCAGTATTTT.

The chain is built from TRBV12-3 or TRBV12-4 and TRBJ2-7, with 10 nucleotides matching TRBD1. The CDR3 has 15 amino acids. V shed 6 bases and J 1 base; nucleotides not matched to a gene: 6. Here the CDR3 reads CASSPWDRGSYEQYF. DNA for the CDR3: TGTGCCAGCAGCCCCTGGGACAGGGGTTCCTACGAGCAGTACTTC.

To note about this clonotype: This may stem from a read error, because a much larger clone lies one nucleotide away. This chain joins TRBV20-1 and TRBJ2-1; 8 nucleotides match TRBD2. J was trimmed by 7 bases and V by 6 bases; bases with no gene match: 17. The CDR3 runs to 16 residues. Germline loops: CDR1 DFQATT, CDR2 SNEGSKA (reference sequence). The CDR3 DNA reads TGCAGTGCCCGGGGACTACCGGGAGGGCCGGGGAATGAGCAGTTCTTC. Protein sequence: CSARGLPGGPGNEQFF.

This clonotype occurred many times. V usage is TRBV5-1 and J usage is TRBJ2-6; 10 bases align to TRBD2. The length of the CDR3 is 17 residues. From germline, CDR1 is SGHRS and CDR2 YFSETQ. Losses at the gene ends were 5 bases for V and 8 bases for J; bases not matched to a gene: 13. The chain's CDR3 is CASRNWVSGGRSNVLTF. The CDR3, as DNA: TGCGCCAGCAGGAATTGGGTTAGCGGGGGGCGGTCCAACGTCCTGACTTTC.

The sample holds many counts of this clonotype. The chain links TRBV20-1 to TRBJ1-2, with 7 bases lining up with TRBD1. Trimming at V came to 4 bases and at J to 7 bases, leaving 9 bases not matched to a gene. Germline CDR1 is DFQATT and CDR2 is SNEGSKA (reference sequence). The CDR3 is 13 amino acids. The DNA of the CDR3 is TGCAGTGCTACCCAGGGACAGATGACTGGCTACACCTTC. Translation gives CSATQGQMTGYTF.

This clonotype turned up a few times. V usage is TRBV19 and J usage is TRBJ2-7, with 7 bases matching TRBD2. CDR3 length: 15 residues. With V trimmed by 3 bases and J by 0 bases, 5 bases remained unmatched. The germline V gene encodes CDR1 LNHDA and CDR2 SQIVND (reference sequence). CDR3: CASSILAASSYEQYF. The CDR3 DNA reads as TGTGCCAGTAGTATCCTAGCGGCAAGCTCCTACGAGCAGTACTTC.

A note on this clonotype: A read error may explain this, as a much larger clone is one base away. J is TRBJ1-2 and V is TRBV12-3 or TRBV12-4; D is uncertain. The CDR3 loop spans 14 amino acids. The CDR3 DNA sequence: TGTGCCAGCAGTCCCCGAAGGAGCTCCTATGGCGACACCTTC. Translating gives CASSPRRSSYGDTF.

In its sample, this clonotype was seen many times. The J gene is TRBJ2-1, the V gene TRBV20-1, with TRBD2 matching 10 bases. Germline CDR1 and CDR2: DFQATT and SNEGSKA (reference sequence). The CDR3 spans 15 residues. Trimming at V came to 3 bases and at J to 5 bases, leaving 7 bases not matched to a gene. This chain's CDR3 is CSASTTSGKDNEQFF. CDR3 DNA sequence: TGCAGTGCTAGTACCACTAGCGGGAAGGACAATGAGCAGTTCTTC.

In its sample, this clonotype was seen many times. The rearrangement joins TRBV20-1 to TRBJ2-3, with 10 positions matching TRBD1. The CDR3 covers 14 residues. Trimming removed 5 bases from V and 4 bases from J; junction bases left unmatched: 6. Germline CDR1 DFQATT, CDR2 SNEGSKA (reference sequence). The CDR3 coding sequence is TGCAGTGCTCGTGGGGGACAGGGGCCAGATACGCAGTATTTT. This translates into CSARGGQGPDTQYF.

This clonotype came up many times. The chain has TRBV9 and TRBJ2-1, with 10 nucleotides matching TRBD2. The CDR3 runs to 14 residues. V was pared by 4 bases and J by 8 bases, with 6 bases of the junction left unmatched. CDR1 and CDR2 from the germline V gene are SGDLS and YYNGEE. CDR3 protein: CASSRSGGADEQFF. The CDR3 nucleotides read TGTGCCAGCAGCCGAAGCGGGGGGGCCGATGAGCAGTTCTTC.

This clonotype was recorded at least ten times. The J gene is TRBJ2-2, the V gene TRBV5-1; D is unresolved. This CDR3 comprises 15 residues. The germline V gene has CDR1 SGHRS and CDR2 YFSETQ. V dropped 0 bases and J dropped 1 base, with 7 bases sitting between them. Written as DNA, the CDR3 is TGCGCCAGCAGCTTGGACGGAATGAACACCGGGGAGCTGTTTTTT. Protein: CASSLDGMNTGELFF.

Many counts were recorded for this clonotype. CDR3 DNA: TGCGCCACGCCGGAACTCACCTACGAGCAGTACTTC. Translated: CATPELTYEQYF. The chain employs TRBV5-1 and TRBJ2-7; D is undetermined. Germline loops: CDR1 SGHRS, CDR2 YFSETQ. The CDR3 sequence is 12 residues long. V gave up 9 bases and J gave up 2 bases, with 12 bases separating them.

This clonotype showed up many times. This rearrangement joins TRBV5-1 to TRBJ2-3; D might be TRBD2 (5 bases). The CDR3 extends over 15 amino acids. V was trimmed by 4 bases and J by 5 bases, leaving 17 bases between them. Germline assignment: CDR1 SGHRS and CDR2 YFSETQ. This chain's CDR3 is CASSALPTSGDTQYF. In nucleotides, the CDR3 is TGCGCCAGCAGCGCTCTCCCGACGAGCGGAGATACGCAGTATTTT. The full variable domain, with the rest looked up from reference TRBV5-1 and TRBJ2-3, is KAGVTQTPRYLIKTRGQQVTLSCSPISGHRSVSWYQQTPGQGLQFLFEYFSETQRNKGNFPGRFSGRQFSNSRSEMNVSTLELGDSALYLCASSALPTSGDTQYFGPGTRLTVL.

This clonotype was detected ten times or more. The chain combines TRBV28 with TRBJ2-7; D is unresolved. CDR1 is MDHEN and CDR2 is SYDVKM in the germline V gene. The CDR3 is made up of 15 amino acids. The V and J ends lost 6 bases and 0 bases respectively, with 15 bases between them. The CDR3 DNA sequence: TGTGCCAGCAGCCCTCGTTCGGTCACCTCCTACGAGCAGTACTTC. As protein: CASSPRSVTSYEQYF.